This TCR beta chain was identified during a study of T cells in tuberculosis. At the level of the study: This South African cohort compared adolescents with or without latent tuberculosis against adults with active tuberculosis.

V shed 0 bases, J shed 3 bases, and the junction held 5 bases outside the gene matches. This CDR3 has 15 residues. Germline CDR1 LNHNV, CDR2 YYDKDF (reference sequence). Clones were read by immunoSEQ multiplex PCR, and TCRdb kept only the in-frame ones, dropping some. The sample yields some 30,000 clones, under 95% seen once. Unsorted cryopreserved PBMC were sequenced, averaging about 100,000 T cells per clinical donor. General observations from the study: The TCR-beta difference was not significant; alpha differences partly reflected length.

With regard to this clone: Its cognate antigen is unknown.

The specimen sequenced was PBMCs. The origin of this receptor is a donor aged 5-35 years with latent tuberculosis or without tuberculosis infection. Some clones in this sample may be carry-over from other donors' samples. The V call is TRBV15, the J call TRBJ2-7; 7 nucleotides agree with TRBD1. The CDR3 loop is CATSRDRDSFYEQYF. The CDR3 DNA follows: TGTGCCACCAGCAGAGATCGGGACAGCTTCTACGAGCAGTACTTC.